This TCR beta chain was profiled in a study of blood T cell repertoires in COVID-19. Here immunoSEQ multiplex PCR was the method, and the copy in TCRdb shows in-frame clones only, minus some. This sample has about 380,000 clones, with 88% found just once. This TCR came from a woman aged 18-29 years who had recovered from COVID-19. Sequenced: PBMCs or T cells enriched from blood (not recorded which).

The CDR3 DNA is TGTGCCAGCAGCGGATGGGGACAGGGCCTTAACTATGGCTACACCTTC. It is translated as CASSGWGQGLNYGYTF. The rearrangement joins TRBV9 to TRBJ1-2; 9 bases fit TRBD1. V shed 3 bases and J 1 base; nucleotides not matched to a gene: 7. Germline loops: CDR1 SGDLS, CDR2 YYNGEE. This CDR3 contains 16 residues. The full variable domain, its missing parts supplied by reference TRBV9 and TRBJ1-2, is DSGVTQTPKHLITATGQRVTLRCSPRSGDLSVYWYQQSLDQGLQFLIQYYNGEERAKGNILERFSAQQFPDLHSELNLSSLELGDSALYFCASSGWGQGLNYGYTFGSGTRLTVV.